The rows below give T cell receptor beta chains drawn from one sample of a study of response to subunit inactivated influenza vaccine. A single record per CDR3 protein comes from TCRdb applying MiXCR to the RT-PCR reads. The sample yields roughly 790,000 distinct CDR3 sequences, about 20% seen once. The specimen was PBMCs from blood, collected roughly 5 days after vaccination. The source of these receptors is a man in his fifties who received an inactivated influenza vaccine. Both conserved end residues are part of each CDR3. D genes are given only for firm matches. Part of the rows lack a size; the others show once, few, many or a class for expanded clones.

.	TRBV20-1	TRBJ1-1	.	CSARDFGQEAFF	TGCAGTGCTAGAGATTTCGGACAAGAAGCTTTCTTT
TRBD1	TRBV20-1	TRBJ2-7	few	CSARDRDRVSYEQYF	TGCAGTGCTAGAGACCGGGACAGGGTCTCCTACGAGCAGTACTTC
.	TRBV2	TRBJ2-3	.	CASSRLDSRTDTQYF	TGTGCCAGCAGTCGACTAGATTCTCGCACAGATACGCAGTATTTT
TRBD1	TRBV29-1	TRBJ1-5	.	CSVQGQRNQPQHF	TGCAGCGTTCAGGGACAGCGCAATCAGCCCCAGCATTTT
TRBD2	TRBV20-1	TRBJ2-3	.	CSARAGRELDTQYF	TGCAGTGCTAGAGCCGGGCGGGAGTTGGATACGCAGTATTTT
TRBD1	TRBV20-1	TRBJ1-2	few	CSADRQGGSNYGYTF	TGCAGTGCCGACCGACAGGGGGGATCCAACTATGGCTACACCTTC
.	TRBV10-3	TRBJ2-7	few	CAISVHGGGGNSAYEQYF	TGTGCCATCAGTGTTCACGGAGGGGGTGGGAACTCGGCCTACGAGCAGTACTTC
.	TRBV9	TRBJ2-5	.	CASSVSQGRETQYF	TGTGCCAGCAGCGTGTCACAGGGTAGAGAGACCCAGTACTTC
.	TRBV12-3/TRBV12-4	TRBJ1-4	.	CASSFPGGEGEKLFF	TGTGCCAGCAGTTTCCCTGGAGGGGAGGGTGAAAAACTGTTTTTT
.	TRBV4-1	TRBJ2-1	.	CASSRVGAESRYNEQFF	TGCGCCAGCAGCCGGGTGGGGGCCGAGAGCCGATACAATGAGCAGTTCTTC
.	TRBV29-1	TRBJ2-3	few	CSVEGRVDTQYF	TGCAGCGTTGAAGGCAGAGTCGATACGCAGTATTTT
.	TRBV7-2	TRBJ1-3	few	CASSSRTSGNTIYF	TGTGCCAGCAGCTCACGGACCTCTGGAAACACCATATATTTT
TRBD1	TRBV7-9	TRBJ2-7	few	CASSLTGGNDEQYF	TGTGCCAGCAGCTTAACAGGGGGCAACGACGAGCAGTACTTC
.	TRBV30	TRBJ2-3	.	CAWSVGSGASTDTQYF	TGTGCCTGGAGTGTTGGGTCAGGGGCTAGCACAGATACGCAGTATTTT
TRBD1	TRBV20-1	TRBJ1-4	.	CSATDRGKLFF	TGCAGTGCAACGGACAGGGGAAAACTGTTTTTT
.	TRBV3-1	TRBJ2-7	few	CASAAVPYEQYF	TGTGCCAGCGCCGCCGTTCCCTACGAGCAGTACTTC
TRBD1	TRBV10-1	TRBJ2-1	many	CASSRDSLDEQFF	TGCGCCAGCAGCAGGGACAGTCTAGATGAGCAGTTCTTC
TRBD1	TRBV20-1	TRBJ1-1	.	CSARTGKGMNTEAFF	TGCAGTGCTAGGACAGGGAAAGGGATGAACACTGAAGCTTTCTTT
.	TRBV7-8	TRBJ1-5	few	CASSLALYSNQPQHF	TGTGCCAGCAGCTTAGCCCTTTATAGCAATCAGCCCCAGCATTTT
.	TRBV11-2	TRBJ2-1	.	CSGAGSSSYNEQFF	TGTTCGGGAGCGGGTAGCAGCTCCTACAATGAGCAGTTCTTC
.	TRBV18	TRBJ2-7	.	CASSPRGVYEQYF	TGTGCCAGCTCACCACGAGGAGTCTACGAGCAGTACTTC
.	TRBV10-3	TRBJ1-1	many	CAIRDSLRNTEAFF	TGTGCCATCCGGGACTCCCTAAGGAACACTGAAGCTTTCTTT
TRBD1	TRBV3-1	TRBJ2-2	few	CASSHEGQGNEELFF	TGTGCCAGCAGCCATGAAGGACAGGGTAACGAGGAGCTGTTTTTT
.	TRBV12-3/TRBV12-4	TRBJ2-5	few	CASSSPSLQETQYF	TGTGCCAGCAGTTCCCCGAGTTTGCAAGAGACCCAGTACTTC
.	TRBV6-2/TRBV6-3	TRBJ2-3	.	CASRHQRSNTQYF	TGTGCCAGCAGGCACCAGCGGAGCAATACGCAGTATTTT
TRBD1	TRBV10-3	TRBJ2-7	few	CATTRNPGQGSYEQYF	TGTGCCACAACTAGGAATCCGGGACAGGGGTCCTACGAGCAGTACTTC
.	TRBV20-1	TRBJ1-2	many	CSARNGYTF	TGCAGTGCTAGGAATGGCTACACCTTC
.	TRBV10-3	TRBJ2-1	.	CAISESTRSSYNEQFF	TGTGCCATCAGTGAGTCGACGAGAAGCTCCTACAATGAGCAGTTCTTC
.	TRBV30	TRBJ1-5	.	CAFQLVTEDQPQHF	TGTGCCTTTCAGCTGGTGACTGAAGATCAGCCCCAGCATTTT
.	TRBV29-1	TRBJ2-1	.	CSAGLPTINEQFF	TGCAGCGCTGGACTCCCAACAATAAATGAGCAGTTCTTC
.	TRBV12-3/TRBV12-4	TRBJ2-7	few	CASNVGRTAPGQYF	TGTGCCAGCAACGTCGGACGGACTGCACCGGGGCAGTACTTC
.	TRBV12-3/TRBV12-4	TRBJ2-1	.	CASSAGISSYNEQFF	TGTGCCAGCAGTGCGGGTATTAGCTCCTACAATGAGCAGTTCTTC
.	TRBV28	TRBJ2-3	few	CASSLTFTESTDTQYF	TGTGCCAGCAGTTTAACGTTTACCGAGTCCACAGATACGCAGTATTTT
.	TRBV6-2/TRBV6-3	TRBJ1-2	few	CASSEDEGYGYTF	TGTGCCAGCAGCGAGGACGAGGGGTATGGCTACACCTTC
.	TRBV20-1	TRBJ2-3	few	CSARDGTTDTQYF	TGCAGTGCTAGAGATGGGACTACAGATACGCAGTATTTT
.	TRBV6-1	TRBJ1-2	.	CASRNRVSGGYTF	TGTGCCAGCAGAAACCGCGTGTCTGGGGGCTACACCTTC